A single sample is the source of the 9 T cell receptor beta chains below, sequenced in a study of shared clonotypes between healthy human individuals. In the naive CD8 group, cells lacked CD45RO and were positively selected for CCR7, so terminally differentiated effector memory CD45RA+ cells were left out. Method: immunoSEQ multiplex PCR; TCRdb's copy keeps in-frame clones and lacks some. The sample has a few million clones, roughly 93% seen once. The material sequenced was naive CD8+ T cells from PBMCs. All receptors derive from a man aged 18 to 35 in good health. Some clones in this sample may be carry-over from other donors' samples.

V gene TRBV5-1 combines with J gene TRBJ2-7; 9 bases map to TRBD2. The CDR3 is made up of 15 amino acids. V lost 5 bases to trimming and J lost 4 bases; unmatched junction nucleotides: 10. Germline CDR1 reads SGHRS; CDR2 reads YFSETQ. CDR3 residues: CASSPSGTRLYEQYF. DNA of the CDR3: TGCGCCAGCAGTCCTAGCGGGACGAGGTTATACGAGCAGTACTTC. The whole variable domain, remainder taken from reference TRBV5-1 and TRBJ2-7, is KAGVTQTPRYLIKTRGQQVTLSCSPISGHRSVSWYQQTPGQGLQFLFEYFSETQRNKGNFPGRFSGRQFSNSRSEMNVSTLELGDSALYLCASSPSGTRLYEQYFGPGTRLTVT.

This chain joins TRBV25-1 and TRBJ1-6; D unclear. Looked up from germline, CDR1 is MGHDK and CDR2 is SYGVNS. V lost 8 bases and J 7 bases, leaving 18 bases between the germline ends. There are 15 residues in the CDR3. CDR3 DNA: TGTGCCAGCCAAAAAAGTTCTAGGGCGAATTCACCCCTCCACTTT. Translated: CASQKSSRANSPLHF.

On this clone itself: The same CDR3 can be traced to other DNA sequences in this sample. The CDR3 nucleotides read TGTGCCAGCTCAGCGACAGGCCTTAATGAAAAACTGTTTTTT. It yields the protein CASSATGLNEKLFF. The chain couples TRBV9 to TRBJ1-4, with a weak D call TRBD1 (6 bases). Germline V gene lookup returns CDR1 SGDLS and CDR2 YYNGEE. Deletions cut 7 bases from V and 4 bases from J, with 14 bases between. This CDR3 is built from 14 residues.

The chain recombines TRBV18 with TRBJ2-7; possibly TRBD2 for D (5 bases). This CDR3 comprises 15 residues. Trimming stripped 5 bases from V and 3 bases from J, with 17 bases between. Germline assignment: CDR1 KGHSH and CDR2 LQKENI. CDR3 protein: CASSEDSQIIYEQYF. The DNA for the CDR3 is TGTGCCAGCTCAGAGGACTCTCAGATAATCTACGAGCAGTACTTC. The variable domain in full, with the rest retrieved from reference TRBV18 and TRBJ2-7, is NAGVMQNPRHLVRRRGQEARLRCSPMKGHSHVYWYRQLPEEGLKFMVYLQKENIIDESGMPKERFSAEFPKEGPSILRIQQVVRGDSAAYFCASSEDSQIIYEQYFGPGTRLTVT.

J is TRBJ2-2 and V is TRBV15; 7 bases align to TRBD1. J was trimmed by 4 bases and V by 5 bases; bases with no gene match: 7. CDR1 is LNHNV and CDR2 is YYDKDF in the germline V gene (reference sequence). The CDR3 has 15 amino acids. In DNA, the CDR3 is TGTGCCACCAGCGTCCGGGACAGACTCACCGGGGAGCTGTTTTTT. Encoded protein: CATSVRDRLTGELFF.

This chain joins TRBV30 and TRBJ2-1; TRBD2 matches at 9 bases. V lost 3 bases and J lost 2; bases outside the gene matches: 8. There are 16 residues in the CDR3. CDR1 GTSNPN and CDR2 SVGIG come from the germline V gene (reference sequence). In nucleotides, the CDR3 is TGTGCCTGGAGGACTGGAGCGGGAGGTCCCTACAATGAGCAGTTCTTC. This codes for CAWRTGAGGPYNEQFF.

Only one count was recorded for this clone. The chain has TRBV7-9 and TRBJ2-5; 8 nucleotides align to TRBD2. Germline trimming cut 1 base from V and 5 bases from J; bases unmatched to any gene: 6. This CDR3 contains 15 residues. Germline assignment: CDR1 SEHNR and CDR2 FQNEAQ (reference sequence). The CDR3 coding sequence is TGTGCCAGCAGCTTAGATTTAGCGGGAAGGGAGACCCAGTACTTC. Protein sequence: CASSLDLAGRETQYF. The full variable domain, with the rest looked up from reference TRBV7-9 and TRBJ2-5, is DTGVSQNPRHKITKRGQNVTFRCDPISEHNRLYWYRQTLGQGPEFLTYFQNEAQLEKSRLLSDRFSAERPKGSFSTLEIQRTEQGDSAMYLCASSLDLAGRETQYFGPGTRLLVL.

CDR3 nucleotide sequence: TGTGCCAGCAGCCTTAAAAGCGTCCCCCAAACTAATGAAAAACTGTTTTTT. Translation gives CASSLKSVPQTNEKLFF. The chain employs TRBV7-9 and TRBJ1-4; D call uncertain. Germline V gene sequence: CDR1 SEHNR, CDR2 FQNEAQ (reference sequence). Trimming removed 5 bases at V and 1 base at J, with 17 bases between. The CDR3 totals 17 residues. Full variable domain (rest looked up from reference TRBV7-9 and TRBJ1-4): DTGVSQNPRHKITKRGQNVTFRCDPISEHNRLYWYRQTLGQGPEFLTYFQNEAQLEKSRLLSDRFSAERPKGSFSTLEIQRTEQGDSAMYLCASSLKSVPQTNEKLFFGSGTQLSVL.

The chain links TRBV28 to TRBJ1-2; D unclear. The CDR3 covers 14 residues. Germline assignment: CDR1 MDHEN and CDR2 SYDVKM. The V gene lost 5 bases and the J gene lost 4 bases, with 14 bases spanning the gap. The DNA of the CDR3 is TGTGCCAGCAGTCAAGCAGGATTTGTCTATGGCTACACCTTC. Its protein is CASSQAGFVYGYTF.